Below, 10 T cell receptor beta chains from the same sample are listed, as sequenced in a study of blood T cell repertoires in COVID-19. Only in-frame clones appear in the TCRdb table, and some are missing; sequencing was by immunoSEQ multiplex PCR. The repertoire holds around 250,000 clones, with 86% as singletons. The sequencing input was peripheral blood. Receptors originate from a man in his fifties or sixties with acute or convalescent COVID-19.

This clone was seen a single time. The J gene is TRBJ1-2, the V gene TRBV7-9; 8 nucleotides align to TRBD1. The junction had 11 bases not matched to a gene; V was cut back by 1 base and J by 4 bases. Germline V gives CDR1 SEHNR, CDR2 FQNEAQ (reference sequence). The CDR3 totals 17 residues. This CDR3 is CASSLVLDRVVVYGYTF. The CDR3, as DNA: TGTGCCAGCAGCTTAGTGTTGGACAGGGTGGTAGTCTATGGCTACACCTTC.

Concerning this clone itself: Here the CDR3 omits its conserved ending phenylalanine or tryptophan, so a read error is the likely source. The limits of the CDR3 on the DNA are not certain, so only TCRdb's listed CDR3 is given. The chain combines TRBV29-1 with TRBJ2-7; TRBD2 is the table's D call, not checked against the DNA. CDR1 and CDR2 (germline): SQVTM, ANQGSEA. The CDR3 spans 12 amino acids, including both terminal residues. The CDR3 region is CSVDYRGLAGVS.

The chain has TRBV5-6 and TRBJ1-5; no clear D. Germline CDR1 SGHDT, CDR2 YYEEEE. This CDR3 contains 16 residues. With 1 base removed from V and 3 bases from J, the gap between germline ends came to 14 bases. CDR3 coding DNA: TGTGCCAGCAGCTTGCGCAGATCCGGGGTCAATCAGCCCCAGCATTTT. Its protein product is CASSLRRSGVNQPQHF. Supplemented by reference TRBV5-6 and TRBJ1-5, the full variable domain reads DAGVTQSPTHLIKTRGQQVTLRCSPKSGHDTVSWYQQALGQGPQFIFQYYEEEERQRGNFPDRFSGHQFPNYSSELNVNALLLGDSALYLCASSLRRSGVNQPQHFGDGTRLSIL.

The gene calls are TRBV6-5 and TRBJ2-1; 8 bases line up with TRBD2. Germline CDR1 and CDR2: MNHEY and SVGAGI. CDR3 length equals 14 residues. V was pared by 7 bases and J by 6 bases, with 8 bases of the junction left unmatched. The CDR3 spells CASKRVSGINEQFF. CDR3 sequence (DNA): TGTGCCAGCAAGAGGGTTAGCGGGATCAATGAGCAGTTCTTC.

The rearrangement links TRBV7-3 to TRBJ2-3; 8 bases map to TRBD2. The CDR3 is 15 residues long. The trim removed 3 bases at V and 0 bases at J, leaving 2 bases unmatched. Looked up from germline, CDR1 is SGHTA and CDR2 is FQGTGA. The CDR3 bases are TGTGCCAGCAGCTTCAGCGGGGGTAGCACAGATACGCAGTATTTT. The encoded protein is CASSFSGGSTDTQYF.

The CDR3 nucleotides read TGTGCCAGCAGGTTGAGAGCGGGAGGCCAGAATGAGCAGTTCTTC. Protein product: CASRLRAGGQNEQFF. The chain couples TRBV4-2 to TRBJ2-1; TRBD2 agrees at 9 bases. This CDR3 spans 15 amino acids. Germline CDR1 LGHNA, CDR2 YNFKEQ. The V and J ends lost 6 bases and 7 bases, in that order; junction bases with no gene match: 10.

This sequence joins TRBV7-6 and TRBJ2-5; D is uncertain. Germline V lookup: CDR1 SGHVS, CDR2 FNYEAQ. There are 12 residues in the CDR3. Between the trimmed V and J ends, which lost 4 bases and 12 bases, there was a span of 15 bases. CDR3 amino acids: CASSSLTLPEYF. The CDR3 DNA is TGTGCCAGCAGCTCGTTAACACTACCCGAGTACTTC.

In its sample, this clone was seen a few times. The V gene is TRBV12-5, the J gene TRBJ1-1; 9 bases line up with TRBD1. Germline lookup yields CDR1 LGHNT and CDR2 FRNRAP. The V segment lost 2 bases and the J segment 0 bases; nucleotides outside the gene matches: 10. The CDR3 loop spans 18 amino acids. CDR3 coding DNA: TGTGCTAGTGGTTTGACACCGGACAGGGGATTTATGAACACTGAAGCTTTCTTT. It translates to CASGLTPDRGFMNTEAFF. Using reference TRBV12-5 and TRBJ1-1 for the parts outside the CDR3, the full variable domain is DARVTQTPRHKVTEMGQEVTMRCQPILGHNTVFWYRQTMMQGLELLAYFRNRAPLDDSGMPKDRFSAEMPDATLATLKIQPSEPRDSAVYFCASGLTPDRGFMNTEAFFGQGTRLTVV.

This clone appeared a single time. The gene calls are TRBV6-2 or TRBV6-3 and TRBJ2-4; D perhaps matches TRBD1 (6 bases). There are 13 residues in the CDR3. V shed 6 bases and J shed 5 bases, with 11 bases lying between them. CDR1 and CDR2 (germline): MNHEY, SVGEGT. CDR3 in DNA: TGTGCCAGCAGCAGGGGCGGCGAAAACATTCAGTACTTC. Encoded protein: CASSRGGENIQYF.

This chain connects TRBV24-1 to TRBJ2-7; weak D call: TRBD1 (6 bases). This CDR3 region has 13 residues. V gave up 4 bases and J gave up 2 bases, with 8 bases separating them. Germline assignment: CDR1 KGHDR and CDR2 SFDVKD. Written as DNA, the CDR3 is TGTGCCACCAGTGACGGGACACCCTACGAGCAGTACTTC. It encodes CATSDGTPYEQYF.